One and the same sample provided the 5 T cell receptor beta chains below, sequenced in a study of blood T cell repertoires in COVID-19. Clones were sequenced by immunoSEQ multiplex PCR, and TCRdb holds only the in-frame ones, with some missing. Here the sample spans 100,000 to 130,000 clones, more than 70% being singletons. Sequences were obtained from peripheral blood. Source of these receptors: a human donor in a cohort sampled during active COVID-19.

The V and J genes are TRBV10-2 and TRBJ2-1; 11 nucleotides align to TRBD2. Germline CDR1 reads WSHSY; CDR2 reads SAAADI. V shed 4 bases, J shed 6 bases, and the junction held 5 bases outside the gene matches. There are 15 residues in the CDR3. The CDR3 sequence: CASSATSGSPNEQFF. CDR3 in DNA: TGCGCCAGCAGTGCAACTAGCGGGAGCCCCAATGAGCAGTTCTTC.

In this sample, this clone turned up once. The chain has TRBV11-2 and TRBJ2-5; 12 bases are a match to TRBD1. The V gene end was trimmed by 5 bases and the J gene end by 4 bases; junction bases not matched to a gene: 5. The CDR3 has 15 amino acids. CDR1 and CDR2 (germline): SGHAT, FQNNGV. In DNA, the CDR3 is TGTGCCAGCAGCCAGGGACAGGGGGCTTCAGAGACCCAGTACTTC. Encoded protein: CASSQGQGASETQYF.

V is TRBV4-3 and J is TRBJ1-2; the match to TRBD1 covers 7 bases. CDR1 is LGHNA, CDR2 YSLEER, per germline. This CDR3 is 15 amino acids long. V was pared by 3 bases and J by 4 bases, with 8 bases of the junction left unmatched. The CDR3 loop is CASSHETGDSYGYTF. CDR3 sequence (DNA): TGCGCCAGCAGCCATGAGACGGGGGACAGCTATGGCTACACCTTC.

V gene TRBV7-2 combines with J gene TRBJ1-5; a weak D match, TRBD1 (6 bases). Trimming shortened V by 1 base and J by 7 bases, and 11 bases separated the two germline ends. The length of the CDR3 is 14 residues. Germline loops: CDR1 SGHTA, CDR2 FQGNSA. The CDR3 bases are TGTGCCAGCAGCTTAGATCAGGGGCACCAGCCCCAGCATTTT. This gives the protein CASSLDQGHQPQHF.

This sequence joins TRBV11-3 and TRBJ2-5, with 8 nucleotides matching TRBD1. V was pared by 5 bases and J by 5 bases, with 10 bases of the junction left unmatched. Germline CDR1 reads SGHNT; CDR2 reads YENEEA. The CDR3 has 15 amino acids. Here the CDR3 reads CASSPRTGSVETQYF. The DNA of the CDR3 is TGTGCCAGCAGCCCAAGGACAGGGTCGGTGGAGACCCAGTACTTC.